This T cell receptor beta chain was sequenced during a study of blood T cell repertoires in COVID-19. Study at large: Acute and convalescent COVID-19 samples came from the United States, Italy and Spain. T cells, B-cell-depleted T cells, or PBMCs provided the cDNA or gDNA that served as material.

The CDR3 has 15 amino acids. Trimming cost V 5 bases and J 5 bases; bases outside gene matches: 10. Looked up from germline, CDR1 is MDHEN and CDR2 is SYDVKM. Authors' methods: How many nucleated cells were present was estimated from reference gene primer amplification. TCRdb's table, derived via immunoSEQ multiplex PCR, lists solely in-frame clones and lacks some. V, J and clone size are taken as reported in that table, and D and trimming were inferred from the DNA itself. The sample lists tens of thousands of clones, roughly 88% seen once, with approximately 12% in the top ten. This chain uses TRBV28 with TRBJ2-3; 7 nucleotides match TRBD2. The source material was peripheral blood. The source of this sequence is an older man with acute or convalescent COVID-19. This CDR3 is CASSPPAGVGDTQYF. The DNA for the CDR3 is TGTGCCAGCAGTCCCCCGGCGGGAGTAGGAGATACGCAGTATTTT.